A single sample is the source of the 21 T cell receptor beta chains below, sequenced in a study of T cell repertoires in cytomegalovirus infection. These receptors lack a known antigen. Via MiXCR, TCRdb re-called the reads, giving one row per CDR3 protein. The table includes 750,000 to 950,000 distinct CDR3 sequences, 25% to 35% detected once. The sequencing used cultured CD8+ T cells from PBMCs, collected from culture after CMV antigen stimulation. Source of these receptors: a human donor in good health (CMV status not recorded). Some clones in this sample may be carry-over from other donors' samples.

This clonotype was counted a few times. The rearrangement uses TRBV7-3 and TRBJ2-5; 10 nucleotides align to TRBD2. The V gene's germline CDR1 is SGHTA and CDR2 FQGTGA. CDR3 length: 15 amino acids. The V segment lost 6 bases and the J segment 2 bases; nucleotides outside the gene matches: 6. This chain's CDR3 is CASSPGTSVQETQYF. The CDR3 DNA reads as TGTGCCAGCAGTCCCGGGACTAGCGTACAAGAGACCCAGTACTTC.

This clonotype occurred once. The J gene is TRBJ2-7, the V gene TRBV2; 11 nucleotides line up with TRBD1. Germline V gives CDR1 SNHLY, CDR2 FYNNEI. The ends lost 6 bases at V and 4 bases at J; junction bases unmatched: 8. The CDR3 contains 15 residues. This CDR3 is CASRGPGQGGYEQYV. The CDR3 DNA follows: TGTGCCAGCAGAGGACCGGGACAGGGGGGATACGAGCAGTACGTC.

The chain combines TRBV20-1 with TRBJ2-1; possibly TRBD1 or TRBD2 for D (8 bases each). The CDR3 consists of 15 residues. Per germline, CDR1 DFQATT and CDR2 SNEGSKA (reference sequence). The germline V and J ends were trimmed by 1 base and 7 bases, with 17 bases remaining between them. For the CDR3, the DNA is TGCAGTGCTAGAGGGTGGCGGGGGGACAGGAATGAGCAGTTCTTC. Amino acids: CSARGWRGDRNEQFF.

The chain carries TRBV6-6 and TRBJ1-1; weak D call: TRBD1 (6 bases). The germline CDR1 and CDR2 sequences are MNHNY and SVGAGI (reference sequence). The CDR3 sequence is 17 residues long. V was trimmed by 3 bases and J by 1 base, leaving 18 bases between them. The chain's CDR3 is CASSYGGRNFGNTEAFF. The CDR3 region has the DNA TGTGCCAGCAGTTATGGGGGGCGGAATTTCGGGAACACTGAAGCTTTCTTT.

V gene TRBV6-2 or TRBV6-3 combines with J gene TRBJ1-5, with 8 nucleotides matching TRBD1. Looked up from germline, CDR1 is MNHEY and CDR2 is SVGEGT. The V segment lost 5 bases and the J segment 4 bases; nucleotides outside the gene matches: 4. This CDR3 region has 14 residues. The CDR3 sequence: CASSPQGANQPQHF. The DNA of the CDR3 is TGTGCCAGCAGTCCGCAGGGGGCTAATCAGCCCCAGCATTTT.

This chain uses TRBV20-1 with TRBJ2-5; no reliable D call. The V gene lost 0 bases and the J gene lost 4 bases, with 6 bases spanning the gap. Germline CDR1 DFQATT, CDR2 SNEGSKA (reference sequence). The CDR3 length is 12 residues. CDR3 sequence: CSARESGETQYF. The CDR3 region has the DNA TGCAGTGCTAGAGAATCCGGAGAGACCCAGTACTTC.

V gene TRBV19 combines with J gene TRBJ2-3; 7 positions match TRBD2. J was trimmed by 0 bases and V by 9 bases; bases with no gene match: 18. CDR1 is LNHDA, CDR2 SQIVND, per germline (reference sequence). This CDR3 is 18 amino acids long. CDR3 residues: CASQQRDPHIYSTDTQYF. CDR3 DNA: TGTGCCAGCCAGCAGCGGGACCCGCATATTTACAGCACAGATACGCAGTATTTT.

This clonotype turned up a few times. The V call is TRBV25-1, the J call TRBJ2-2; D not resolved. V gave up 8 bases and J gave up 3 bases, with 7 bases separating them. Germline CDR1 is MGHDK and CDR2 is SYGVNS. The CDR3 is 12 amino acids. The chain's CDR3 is CASLLHTGELFF. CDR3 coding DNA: TGTGCCAGCTTACTCCACACCGGGGAGCTGTTTTTT.

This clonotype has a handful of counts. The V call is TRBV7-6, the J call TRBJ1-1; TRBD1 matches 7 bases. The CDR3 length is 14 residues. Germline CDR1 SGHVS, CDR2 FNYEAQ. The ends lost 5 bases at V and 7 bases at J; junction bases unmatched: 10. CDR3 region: CASSPQGDGGEAFF. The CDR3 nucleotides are TGTGCCAGCAGCCCGCAGGGGGATGGAGGTGAAGCTTTCTTT.

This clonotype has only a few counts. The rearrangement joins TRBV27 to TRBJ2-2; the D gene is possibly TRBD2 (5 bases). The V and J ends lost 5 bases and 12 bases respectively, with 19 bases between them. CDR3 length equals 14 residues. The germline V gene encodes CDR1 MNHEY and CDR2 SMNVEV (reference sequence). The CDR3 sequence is CASSLVAEAVQLFF. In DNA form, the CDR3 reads TGTGCCAGCAGTCTGGTTGCGGAGGCGGTGCAGCTGTTTTTT.

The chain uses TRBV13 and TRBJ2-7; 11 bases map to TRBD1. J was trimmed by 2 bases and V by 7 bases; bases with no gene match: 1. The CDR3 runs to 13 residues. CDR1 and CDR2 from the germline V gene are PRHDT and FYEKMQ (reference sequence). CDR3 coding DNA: TGTGCCAGCAAGGGACAGGGGGCCTACGAGCAGTACGTC. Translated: CASKGQGAYEQYV.

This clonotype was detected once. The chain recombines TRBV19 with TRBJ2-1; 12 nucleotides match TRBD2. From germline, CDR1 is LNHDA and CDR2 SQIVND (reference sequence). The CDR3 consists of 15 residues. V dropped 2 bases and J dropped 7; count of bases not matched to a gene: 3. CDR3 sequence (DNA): TGTGCCAGTAGTATAAAAGGACTAGCGGGGAATGAGCAGTTCTTC. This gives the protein CASSIKGLAGNEQFF.

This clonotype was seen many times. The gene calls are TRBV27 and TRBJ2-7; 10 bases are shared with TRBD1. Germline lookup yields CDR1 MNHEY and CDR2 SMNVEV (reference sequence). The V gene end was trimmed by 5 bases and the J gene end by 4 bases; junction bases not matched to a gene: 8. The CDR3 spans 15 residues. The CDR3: CASSPKTGGRYEQYF. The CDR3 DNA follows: TGTGCCAGCAGTCCCAAGACAGGGGGCAGGTACGAGCAGTACTTC.

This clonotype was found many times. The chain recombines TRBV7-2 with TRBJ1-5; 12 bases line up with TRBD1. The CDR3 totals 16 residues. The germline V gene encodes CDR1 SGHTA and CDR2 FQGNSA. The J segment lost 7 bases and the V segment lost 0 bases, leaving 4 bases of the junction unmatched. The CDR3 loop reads CASSLAGQGASQPQHF. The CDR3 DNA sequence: TGTGCCAGCAGCTTAGCGGGACAGGGGGCGTCGCAGCCCCAGCATTTT.

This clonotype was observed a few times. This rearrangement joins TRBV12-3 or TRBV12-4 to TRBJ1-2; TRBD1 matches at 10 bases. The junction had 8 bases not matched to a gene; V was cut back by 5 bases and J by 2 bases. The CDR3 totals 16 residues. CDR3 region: CASSPWTGGENYGYTF. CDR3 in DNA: TGTGCCAGCAGTCCATGGACAGGGGGAGAGAACTATGGCTACACCTTC.

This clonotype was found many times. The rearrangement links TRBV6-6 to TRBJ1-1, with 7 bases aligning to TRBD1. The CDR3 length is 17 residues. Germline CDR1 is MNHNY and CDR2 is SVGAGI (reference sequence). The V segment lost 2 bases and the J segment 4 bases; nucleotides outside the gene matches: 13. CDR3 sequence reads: CASSYPFITGVATEAFF. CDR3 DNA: TGTGCCAGCAGTTACCCCTTCATCACAGGGGTTGCCACTGAAGCTTTCTTT.

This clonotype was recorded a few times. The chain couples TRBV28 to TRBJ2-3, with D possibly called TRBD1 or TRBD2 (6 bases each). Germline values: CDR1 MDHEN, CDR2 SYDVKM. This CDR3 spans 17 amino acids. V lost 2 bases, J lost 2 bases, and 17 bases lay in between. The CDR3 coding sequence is TGTGCCAGCAGTTTAGGGGCCGCCGGGGGCTACACAGATACGCAGTATTTT. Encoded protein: CASSLGAAGGYTDTQYF.

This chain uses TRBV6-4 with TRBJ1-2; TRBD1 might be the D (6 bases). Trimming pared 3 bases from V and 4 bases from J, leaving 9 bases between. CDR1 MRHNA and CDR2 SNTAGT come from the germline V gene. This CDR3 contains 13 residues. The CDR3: CASSEGAFYGYTF. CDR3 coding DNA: TGTGCCAGCAGTGAGGGGGCTTTCTATGGCTACACCTTC.

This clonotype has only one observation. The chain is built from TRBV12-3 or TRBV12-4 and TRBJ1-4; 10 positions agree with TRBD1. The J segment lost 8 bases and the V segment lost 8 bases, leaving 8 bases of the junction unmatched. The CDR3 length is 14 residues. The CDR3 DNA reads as TGTGCCAGCGTGGGTGGGACAGGGGACGAAAAACTGTTTTTT. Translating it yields CASVGGTGDEKLFF.

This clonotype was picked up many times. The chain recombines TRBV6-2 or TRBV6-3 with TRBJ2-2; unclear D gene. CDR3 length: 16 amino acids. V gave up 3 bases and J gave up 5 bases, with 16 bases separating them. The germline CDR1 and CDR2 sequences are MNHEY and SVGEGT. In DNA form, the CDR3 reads TGTGCCAGCAGTTATCGAGACACCGTAAATACCGGGGAGCTGTTTTTT. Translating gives CASSYRDTVNTGELFF.

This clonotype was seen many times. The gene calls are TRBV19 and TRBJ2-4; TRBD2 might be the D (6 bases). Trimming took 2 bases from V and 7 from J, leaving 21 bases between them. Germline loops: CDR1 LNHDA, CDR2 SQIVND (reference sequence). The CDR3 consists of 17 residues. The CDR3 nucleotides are TGTGCCAGTAGTATACGGCGGGGCCTAGGGGATCGTAACATTCAGTACTTC. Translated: CASSIRRGLGDRNIQYF. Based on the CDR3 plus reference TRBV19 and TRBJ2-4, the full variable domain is DGGITQSPKYLFRKEGQNVTLSCEQNLNHDAMYWYRQDPGQGLRLIYYSQIVNDFQKGDIAEGYSVSREKKESFPLTVTSAQKNPTAFYLCASSIRRGLGDRNIQYFGAGTRLSVL.